The clone carrying this T cell receptor beta chain came up many times. The sample is drawn from a study of blood T cell repertoires in COVID-19. Repertoires were generated with immunoSEQ multiplex PCR, while TCRdb's copy carries only in-frame clones and drops some. The data show about 70,000 clones, about four fifths seen once. The trim removed 7 bases at V and 6 bases at J, leaving 4 bases unmatched. The length of the CDR3 is 12 residues. CDR1 is MNHEY, CDR2 SVGAGI, per germline. Sequencing was performed on peripheral blood. The rearrangement links TRBV6-5 to TRBJ1-2, with TRBD1 matching 8 bases. This TCR derives from a woman in her sixties with acute or convalescent COVID-19. The CDR3 reads CASKRDRHGYTF. In DNA, the CDR3 is TGTGCCAGCAAACGGGACAGGCATGGCTACACCTTC.